The 15 T cell receptor beta chains in this list originate from one sample, sequenced in a study of blood T cells in healthy people across ages. Alongside a J-beta primer mix, a sample-barcoded 5' primer served in a second PCR lasting about 6 to 11 cycles. TCRdb passed the 5' RACE reads through MiXCR, listing each CDR3 protein once. The table records some 1.4 million distinct CDR3 sequences, approximately 40% of them present only once. The sequencing sample was made of blood. These receptors were taken from a woman in her late teens or twenties in good health.

In its sample, this clonotype was seen a few times. The J gene is TRBJ2-4, the V gene TRBV25-1; 7 bases match TRBD1. The J call is doubtful: the DNA matches TRBJ2-7 better. The V gene's germline CDR1 is MGHDK and CDR2 SYGVNS. This CDR3 spans 13 amino acids. CDR3 loop: CASSAQGDYEQYF. Written as DNA, the CDR3 is TGTGCCAGCAGTGCGCAGGGGGACTACGAGCAGTACTTC.

This clonotype was counted between two and nine times. The chain combines TRBV6-1 with TRBJ1-2, with 8 bases that match TRBD1. V was pared by 6 bases and J by 2 bases, with 8 bases of the junction left unmatched. Germline V gives CDR1 MNHNS, CDR2 SASEGT. The CDR3 is 15 residues long. CDR3 nucleotide sequence: TGTGCCAGCAGGATTTGGACAGGGTCCAACTATGGCTACACCTTC. It translates to CASRIWTGSNYGYTF.

This clonotype was seen more than once but under ten times. The chain couples TRBV28 to TRBJ2-5; 7 positions match TRBD2. The CDR3 totals 17 residues. With V trimmed by 8 bases and J by 0 bases, 15 bases remained unmatched. CDR1 MDHEN and CDR2 SYDVKM come from the germline V gene. The CDR3 region is CASEGRDAHSHQETQYF. The DNA for the CDR3 is TGTGCCAGCGAGGGGAGGGACGCACACAGTCACCAAGAGACCCAGTACTTC.

This clonotype was seen more than once but under ten times. This rearrangement joins TRBV7-2 to TRBJ1-6, with TRBD1 identical over 7 bases. Unmatched junction bases numbered 7, after V lost 0 bases and J lost 11 bases. Germline-derived CDR1 and CDR2 are SGHTA and FQGNSA. The CDR3 consists of 15 residues. CDR3 sequence reads: CASSLARTGSPPLHF. The CDR3 DNA sequence: TGTGCCAGCAGCTTAGCCCGGACAGGTTCTCCACCCCTCCACTTT.

This clonotype has just a few counts. The gene calls are TRBV9 and TRBJ2-5; 10 bases fit TRBD1. The CDR3 has 15 residues. Germline CDR1 is SGDLS and CDR2 is YYNGEE. V was pared by 1 base and J by 1 base, with 1 base of the junction left unmatched. The chain's CDR3 is CASSVRDRGQETQYF. CDR3 nucleotide sequence: TGTGCCAGCAGCGTAAGGGACAGGGGCCAAGAGACCCAGTACTTC.

V is TRBV2 and J is TRBJ1-5; D is uncertain. Deletions cut 6 bases from V and 0 bases from J, with 9 bases between. The CDR3 contains 14 residues. Germline loops: CDR1 SNHLY, CDR2 FYNNEI. The DNA of the CDR3 is TGTGCCAGCAGGGGCGGCGTTAGCAATCAGCCCCAGCATTTT. Amino acids: CASRGGVSNQPQHF.

The V call is TRBV3-1, the J call TRBJ2-1; 11 nucleotides match TRBD2. The DNA matches TRBJ2-7 better at its end, which makes the J call doubtful. The CDR3 totals 19 residues. Germline CDR1 and CDR2: LGHDT and YNNKEL (reference sequence). The CDR3 DNA follows: TGTGCCAGCAGCCAAGATACGGGACTAGCGGATTTCTCCTACAATGAGCAGTACTTC. This translates into CASSQDTGLADFSYNEQYF.

The V and J genes are TRBV29-1 and TRBJ2-7; 9 nucleotides line up with TRBD2. The junction had 7 bases not matched to a gene; V was cut back by 7 bases and J by 3 bases. The CDR3 covers 13 residues. Germline CDR1 SQVTM, CDR2 ANQGSEA. The CDR3 nucleotides read TGCAGCGGCCCCGGACTAGCGCTCTACGAGCAGTACTTC. Its translation: CSGPGLALYEQYF.

The rearrangement joins TRBV24-1 to TRBJ2-1; 11 bases map to TRBD2. Germline loops: CDR1 KGHDR, CDR2 SFDVKD. The V and J ends lost 9 bases and 6 bases, in that order; junction bases with no gene match: 3. CDR3 length equals 13 residues. The CDR3, as DNA: TGTGCCACCTCGCTAGCGGGAGGCAATGAGCAGTTCTTC. Translated: CATSLAGGNEQFF.

The sample holds a few counts of this clonotype. The chain recombines TRBV15 with TRBJ1-5; tentative D call: TRBD1 (6 bases). The length of the CDR3 is 15 residues. Germline values: CDR1 LNHNV, CDR2 YYDKDF (reference sequence). The V gene lost 0 bases and the J gene lost 7 bases, with 13 bases spanning the gap. CDR3 loop: CATSRDLGAVQPQHF. The DNA of the CDR3 is TGTGCCACCAGCAGAGATCTGGGGGCAGTACAGCCCCAGCATTTT.

This clonotype was found a few times. V usage is TRBV6-5 and J usage is TRBJ2-1; 10 bases are shared with TRBD2. J was trimmed by 5 bases and V by 3 bases; bases with no gene match: 19. Germline V gene data show CDR1 as MNHEY and CDR2 as SVGAGI. This CDR3 spans 20 amino acids. Here the CDR3 DNA reads TGTGCCAGCAGTTATTCGGCTAGCGGGAGTCGGCTACCTTTTCACAATGAGCAGTTCTTC. It yields the protein CASSYSASGSRLPFHNEQFF.

This clonotype has at least ten counts. The CDR3 region has the DNA TGCGCCAGCAGCTTGGACTGGGGAAGGTCACCCCTCCACTTT. This sequence encodes CASSLDWGRSPLHF. V is TRBV5-1 and J is TRBJ1-6; no clear D gene. Per the germline V gene, CDR1 is SGHRS and CDR2 is YFSETQ. The CDR3 has 14 amino acids. V lost 0 bases to trimming and J lost 10 bases, with 11 bases between them.

This chain links TRBV4-2 with TRBJ1-5; 8 bases map to TRBD1. Trimming at V came to 0 bases and at J to 4 bases, leaving 2 bases not matched to a gene. The germline gives CDR1 LGHNA, CDR2 YNFKEQ. The CDR3 is 15 amino acids. Here the CDR3 DNA reads TGTGCCAGCAGCCAAGAGAGACAGGGGAATCAGCCCCAGCATTTT. This encodes CASSQERQGNQPQHF.

The table lists this clonotype with a few counts. This sequence joins TRBV15 and TRBJ2-5; weak D call: TRBD2 (5 bases). Trimming shortened V by 3 bases and J by 4 bases, and 9 bases separated the two germline ends. CDR3 length: 13 amino acids. Per the germline V gene, CDR1 is LNHNV and CDR2 is YYDKDF (reference sequence). CDR3 sequence (DNA): TGTGCCACCAGCAGCCTGGCGGGAGAGACCCAGTACTTC. Translated: CATSSLAGETQYF.

This clonotype was detected a few times. J is TRBJ2-5 and V is TRBV10-3; maybe TRBD2 (5 bases). Trimming stripped 0 bases from V and 3 bases from J, with 11 bases between. Germline V CDR1 and CDR2: ENHRY, SYGVKD. The CDR3 is made up of 15 amino acids. The CDR3 DNA sequence: TGTGCCATCAGTGAGTCTTGGCTAGCCGAAGAGACCCAGTACTTC. Its translation: CAISESWLAEETQYF.